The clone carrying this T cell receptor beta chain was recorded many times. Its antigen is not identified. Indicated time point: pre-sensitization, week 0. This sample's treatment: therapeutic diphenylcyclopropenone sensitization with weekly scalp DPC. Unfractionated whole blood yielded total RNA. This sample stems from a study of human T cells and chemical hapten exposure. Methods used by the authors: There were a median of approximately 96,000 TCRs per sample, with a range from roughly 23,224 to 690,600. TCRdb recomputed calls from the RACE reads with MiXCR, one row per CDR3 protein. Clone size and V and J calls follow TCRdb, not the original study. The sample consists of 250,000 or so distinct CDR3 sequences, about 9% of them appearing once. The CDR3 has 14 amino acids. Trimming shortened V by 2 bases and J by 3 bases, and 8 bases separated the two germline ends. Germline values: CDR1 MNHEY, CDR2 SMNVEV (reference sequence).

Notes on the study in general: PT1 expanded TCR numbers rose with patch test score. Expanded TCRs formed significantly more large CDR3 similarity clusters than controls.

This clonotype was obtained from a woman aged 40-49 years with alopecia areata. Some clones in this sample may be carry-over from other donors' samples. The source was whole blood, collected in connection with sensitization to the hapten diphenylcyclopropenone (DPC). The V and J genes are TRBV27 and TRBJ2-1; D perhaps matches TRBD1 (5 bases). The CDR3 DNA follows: TGTGCCAGCAGTTTAAGGACAAGCTACAATGAGCAGTTCTTC. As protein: CASSLRTSYNEQFF.